A selection of T cell receptor beta chains follows, all from one sample in a study of tumor and adjacent non-tumor tissue in lung cancer. TCRdb re-analysed the multiplex PCR reads in MiXCR, keeping a single row per CDR3 protein. The table includes about 110,000 distinct CDR3 sequences, about 87% detected once. Sequenced material: lung tumor tissue. These receptors all stem from a man aged 65 to 79 with non-small cell lung cancer. CDR3s include the opening cysteine and the closing phenylalanine or tryptophan. The order of the fields is D gene, J gene, clone size, V gene, CDR3 DNA, CDR3 protein. A D gene is named only where the DNA matches it firmly. Clone size is shown for a subset of rows, as once, few, many or a class of expanded clone.

D gene: -; J gene: TRBJ2-3; clone size: once; V gene: TRBV20-1; CDR3 DNA: TGCAGTGCTAAAGATGCTGGGGGGCTAGCAGGTACGCAGTATTTT; CDR3 protein: CSAKDAGGLAGTQYF
D gene: -; J gene: TRBJ2-3; clone size: -; V gene: TRBV6-2/TRBV6-3; CDR3 DNA: TGTGCCAGCAGTTACCCGATGACAGTAGGCCACGATACGCAGTATTTT; CDR3 protein: CASSYPMTVGHDTQYF
D gene: -; J gene: TRBJ1-3; clone size: -; V gene: TRBV20-1; CDR3 DNA: TGCAGTGCCAGAGAGGCAGGGAGAAGAAACACCATATATTTT; CDR3 protein: CSAREAGRRNTIYF
D gene: -; J gene: TRBJ2-5; clone size: once; V gene: TRBV5-1; CDR3 DNA: TGCGCCAGCAGCCCGGACATGGTGGGCCAAGAGAGCCAGTACTTC; CDR3 protein: CASSPDMVGQESQYF
D gene: TRBD1; J gene: TRBJ2-3; clone size: -; V gene: TRBV29-1; CDR3 DNA: TGCAGCTTACTCACATTTGTGACAGGGGGGGACACAGCTACGCAGTATTTT; CDR3 protein: CSLLTFVTGGDTATQYF
D gene: -; J gene: TRBJ1-6; clone size: -; V gene: TRBV12-3/TRBV12-4; CDR3 DNA: TGTGGCAGTAGTTTAGTTGGTGGCGTCGGTTCACCCCTCCACTTT; CDR3 protein: CGSSLVGGVGSPLHF
D gene: -; J gene: TRBJ1-2; clone size: -; V gene: TRBV29-1; CDR3 DNA: TGCAACGTTGGATCCCCGGGACACGGGGGATACGGCTACATCTTC; CDR3 protein: CNVGSPGHGGYGYIF
D gene: TRBD1; J gene: TRBJ1-1; clone size: -; V gene: TRBV11-2; CDR3 DNA: TGTGCCAGCAGCCCGGGACAGGGGGACACTGTAGCTCTCTTT; CDR3 protein: CASSPGQGDTVALF
D gene: TRBD2; J gene: TRBJ2-1; clone size: -; V gene: TRBV6-2/TRBV6-3; CDR3 DNA: TGTGCCAGCAGTTTGCGGGGGGCCTCCTACTATGAGCAGTTCTTC; CDR3 protein: CASSLRGASYYEQFF
D gene: -; J gene: TRBJ2-5; clone size: -; V gene: TRBV4-1; CDR3 DNA: TGCGCCAGCGGCCAAGATCGACTGTATATCGAGACCCAGTACTTC; CDR3 protein: CASGQDRLYIETQYF
D gene: -; J gene: TRBJ2-7; clone size: few; V gene: TRBV6-1; CDR3 DNA: TGTGTCAGCACTCGGATAGAGAGCTCCTACGAGCAGTACTTC; CDR3 protein: CVSTRIESSYEQYF
D gene: -; J gene: TRBJ2-3; clone size: few; V gene: TRBV5-1; CDR3 DNA: TGTGCCAGCGGCCTAGGACTCGAGGCTTATTCAGATACGCAGTATTTT; CDR3 protein: CASGLGLEAYSDTQYF
D gene: -; J gene: TRBJ2-1; clone size: -; V gene: TRBV7-9; CDR3 DNA: TGTGCCAGCAGCTTAGGAGACAGCTACGATGAGCAGTTATTC; CDR3 protein: CASSLGDSYDEQLF
D gene: TRBD2; J gene: TRBJ2-2; clone size: many; V gene: TRBV12-3/TRBV12-4; CDR3 DNA: TGTGCCAGCAGTTTTCGACTAGCGGGAGTTACCGGGGAGCTGTTTTTT; CDR3 protein: CASSFRLAGVTGELFF
D gene: -; J gene: TRBJ2-2; clone size: -; V gene: TRBV10-3; CDR3 DNA: TGTGCCATCAGTACCAGAGGACAGGGACACACCGGGGGGCCGTTTTTT; CDR3 protein: CAISTRGQGHTGGPFF
D gene: TRBD1; J gene: TRBJ2-7; clone size: once; V gene: TRBV5-5; CDR3 DNA: TGTGCCAGTAACTTGGCCGAGGGGGCGTTCAGTCTTGGCGAGCAGTACTTC; CDR3 protein: CASNLAEGAFSLGEQYF
D gene: -; J gene: TRBJ2-7; clone size: -; V gene: TRBV13; CDR3 DNA: TGTGCCAGCAGCTCAACCATGGAGGACGACCAGTACTTC; CDR3 protein: CASSSTMEDDQYF
D gene: TRBD1; J gene: TRBJ1-1; clone size: medium-sized; V gene: TRBV6-1; CDR3 DNA: TGTGCCAGCACCCAATGGGGACAGGGTCGTTCTGAAGCTTTCTTT; CDR3 protein: CASTQWGQGRSEAFF
D gene: -; J gene: TRBJ1-1; clone size: medium-sized; V gene: TRBV6-2/TRBV6-3; CDR3 DNA: TGTGCCAGCAGTGAGACGGTGAACACTGAAGCTTTCTTT; CDR3 protein: CASSETVNTEAFF
D gene: -; J gene: TRBJ1-2; clone size: -; V gene: TRBV10-3; CDR3 DNA: TGTGCCATCAGCGAGTCTAGCGGGGACTTTTATGGCTACGCCTTC; CDR3 protein: CAISESSGDFYGYAF
D gene: TRBD2; J gene: TRBJ2-1; clone size: -; V gene: TRBV6-2/TRBV6-3; CDR3 DNA: TGTACCAGCAGGCCAACTAGCGACAATGGGCAGTTCTTC; CDR3 protein: CTSRPTSDNGQFF
D gene: -; J gene: TRBJ2-1; clone size: -; V gene: TRBV29-1; CDR3 DNA: TGCTGCGTCCGATACCTTGAGCAGTTCTTC; CDR3 protein: CCVRYLEQFF
D gene: -; J gene: TRBJ1-1; clone size: -; V gene: TRBV11-2; CDR3 DNA: TGTGCCAGGAGCTTAGCGGAGATGGGGATGAACGCAGAAGCTTTCTTT; CDR3 protein: CARSLAEMGMNAEAFF
D gene: -; J gene: TRBJ2-1; clone size: -; V gene: TRBV6-6; CDR3 DNA: TGTTCCAGCAGTTATTTTCCGGATGAGCAGTTCTTC; CDR3 protein: CSSSYFPDEQFF
D gene: TRBD2; J gene: TRBJ2-1; clone size: once; V gene: TRBV6-2/TRBV6-3; CDR3 DNA: TGTGCCAGCATTTCGGGACTAGGTAATACCAATGAGCAGTTCTTC; CDR3 protein: CASISGLGNTNEQFF
D gene: -; J gene: TRBJ2-1; clone size: few; V gene: TRBV12-3/TRBV12-4; CDR3 DNA: TGTGCCAGCAGTAAAATGGGGGTTCACAATGAGCAGTTCTTC; CDR3 protein: CASSKMGVHNEQFF
D gene: TRBD2; J gene: TRBJ2-3; clone size: many; V gene: TRBV28; CDR3 DNA: TGTGCCAGCAGTGTTATAGCGGGGGTGCCCACAGATACGCAGTATTTT; CDR3 protein: CASSVIAGVPTDTQYF
D gene: -; J gene: TRBJ2-5; clone size: -; V gene: TRBV7-8; CDR3 DNA: TGTGCGAGCAGCTTAGGATCGGGGCAGGGGACCCAGTACTTC; CDR3 protein: CASSLGSGQGTQYF
D gene: -; J gene: TRBJ2-5; clone size: -; V gene: TRBV11-1; CDR3 DNA: TGTGCCAGCAGCCTGGGTAGGACCAACCAAGAGACCCAGAACTTC; CDR3 protein: CASSLGRTNQETQNF
D gene: -; J gene: TRBJ2-7; clone size: -; V gene: TRBV11-3; CDR3 DNA: TGTGCCGACAGCCCGATGACAGTTTCCGTGTACGAGCAGTATTTC; CDR3 protein: CADSPMTVSVYEQYF
D gene: -; J gene: TRBJ2-7; clone size: -; V gene: TRBV28; CDR3 DNA: TGTGCCAGCAGTTTTCAAGGACCTTCCTACGAGCAGTGCTTC; CDR3 protein: CASSFQGPSYEQCF
D gene: -; J gene: TRBJ2-1; clone size: -; V gene: TRBV5-4; CDR3 DNA: TGTGCCAACAGCTTTGGGGGCAGGGTGGGGAATGAACAGTTTTTC; CDR3 protein: CANSFGGRVGNEQFF
D gene: -; J gene: TRBJ1-2; clone size: -; V gene: TRBV20-1; CDR3 DNA: TGCACTGCTAGTGAGCAGGTTGGCTACACCTTC; CDR3 protein: CTASEQVGYTF
D gene: TRBD2; J gene: TRBJ2-5; clone size: -; V gene: TRBV29-1; CDR3 DNA: TGCAGCGTTGGTGGACTAGCGGTGGGAGAGACACTGAACTTC; CDR3 protein: CSVGGLAVGETLNF
D gene: TRBD2; J gene: TRBJ2-3; clone size: -; V gene: TRBV5-1; CDR3 DNA: TGCGCCAGCAGCTTGGCTAGCGGGGGGATAATCCAAAGAGACACAAATACGCAGTATTTT; CDR3 protein: CASSLASGGIIQRDTNTQYF
D gene: -; J gene: TRBJ2-3; clone size: once; V gene: TRBV6-5; CDR3 DNA: TGTGCCAGCAAGAGGGACGGTACAGATACGCAGTATTTT; CDR3 protein: CASKRDGTDTQYF
D gene: -; J gene: TRBJ2-4; clone size: -; V gene: TRBV28; CDR3 DNA: TGTGCCAACAGTTCCTACCCTCTAGCCAAAGACATTCAGTACTTC; CDR3 protein: CANSSYPLAKDIQYF
D gene: -; J gene: TRBJ2-7; clone size: once; V gene: TRBV11-1; CDR3 DNA: TGTGCCAGCAGCCTATCCGGCGGCTACGAGCAGTACTTC; CDR3 protein: CASSLSGGYEQYF
D gene: -; J gene: TRBJ2-2; clone size: -; V gene: TRBV4-3; CDR3 DNA: TGCGCCAGCAGCCATAGGGGGCTGGTCGGGGGGCTGTTTTTT; CDR3 protein: CASSHRGLVGGLFF
D gene: TRBD2; J gene: TRBJ2-1; clone size: -; V gene: TRBV6-2/TRBV6-3; CDR3 DNA: TGTGTCAGCAGACCGGGACTAGGCAATACCGATGAGCAGTTCTTC; CDR3 protein: CVSRPGLGNTDEQFF
D gene: -; J gene: TRBJ2-3; clone size: -; V gene: TRBV29-1; CDR3 DNA: TGCAGCGTTGAACCGGGAGAGCTATACACAGATGCGCAGTATTTT; CDR3 protein: CSVEPGELYTDAQYF
D gene: -; J gene: TRBJ1-2; clone size: -; V gene: TRBV10-3; CDR3 DNA: TGTACCATCAGTGGGGAGACAGATTTCAATGGCTACACCTTC; CDR3 protein: CTISGETDFNGYTF
D gene: -; J gene: TRBJ1-3; clone size: -; V gene: TRBV2; CDR3 DNA: TGTGCCAGCAGTGAAACACCTACAGGCTCGTCTTGGAGCACCATATATTTT; CDR3 protein: CASSETPTGSSWSTIYF
D gene: -; J gene: TRBJ1-2; clone size: -; V gene: TRBV4-2; CDR3 DNA: TGTACCAGCAGCCAAGATGGGGCTAGTGGCTGCACCTTC; CDR3 protein: CTSSQDGASGCTF
D gene: -; J gene: TRBJ1-5; clone size: many; V gene: TRBV20-1; CDR3 DNA: TGCAGTGCTAGAGTTCCCGGCTATCAGCCCCAGCATTTT; CDR3 protein: CSARVPGYQPQHF
D gene: -; J gene: TRBJ2-5; clone size: -; V gene: TRBV5-6; CDR3 DNA: TGTACCAGCAGATTGCGAGGCGGGGCTAACCAAGAGACCCAGTACTTC; CDR3 protein: CTSRLRGGANQETQYF
D gene: TRBD1; J gene: TRBJ1-2; clone size: -; V gene: TRBV6-6; CDR3 DNA: TGTGCCAGCAGTTTGGGACAGGGTAACAATGGTTACACCTTC; CDR3 protein: CASSLGQGNNGYTF
D gene: TRBD1; J gene: TRBJ2-2; clone size: once; V gene: TRBV29-1; CDR3 DNA: TGCAGCATGGAAACAGGGGGCAGGGGGTCCAGGGAGCTGTTTTTT; CDR3 protein: CSMETGGRGSRELFF
D gene: -; J gene: TRBJ1-5; clone size: many; V gene: TRBV4-3; CDR3 DNA: TGCGCCAGCAGCCCGCAGAAAGGGCAGCCCCAGCATTTT; CDR3 protein: CASSPQKGQPQHF
D gene: -; J gene: TRBJ1-6; clone size: -; V gene: TRBV30; CDR3 DNA: TGTGCCTGGAGTGTATTTGGGGACTCATATAGTTCACCCCTCCATTTT; CDR3 protein: CAWSVFGDSYSSPLHF
D gene: -; J gene: TRBJ2-2; clone size: many; V gene: TRBV14; CDR3 DNA: TGTGCCAGCAGCCAGGACGGTCCCGACCAGAGGACCGGGGAGCTGTTTTTT; CDR3 protein: CASSQDGPDQRTGELFF
D gene: -; J gene: TRBJ2-5; clone size: -; V gene: TRBV7-9; CDR3 DNA: TGTGCCAGCAACTTCCTCCGGGAACACCAAGAAGCCCAGTACTTC; CDR3 protein: CASNFLREHQEAQYF
D gene: TRBD1; J gene: TRBJ1-5; clone size: once; V gene: TRBV4-2; CDR3 DNA: TGTGCCGGCAGCCTTCGAGGGACAGGGGATCAGCCTCAGCATTTT; CDR3 protein: CAGSLRGTGDQPQHF
D gene: -; J gene: TRBJ2-6; clone size: -; V gene: TRBV5-4; CDR3 DNA: TGTACCAGCAGCCAGGCTGGGGCCAACGCCCTGACTTTC; CDR3 protein: CTSSQAGANALTF
D gene: -; J gene: TRBJ2-3; clone size: -; V gene: TRBV11-3; CDR3 DNA: TGTACCAGTACCCGTCGGGAAGTAAGCGCAGATACGCAGTATTTT; CDR3 protein: CTSTRREVSADTQYF